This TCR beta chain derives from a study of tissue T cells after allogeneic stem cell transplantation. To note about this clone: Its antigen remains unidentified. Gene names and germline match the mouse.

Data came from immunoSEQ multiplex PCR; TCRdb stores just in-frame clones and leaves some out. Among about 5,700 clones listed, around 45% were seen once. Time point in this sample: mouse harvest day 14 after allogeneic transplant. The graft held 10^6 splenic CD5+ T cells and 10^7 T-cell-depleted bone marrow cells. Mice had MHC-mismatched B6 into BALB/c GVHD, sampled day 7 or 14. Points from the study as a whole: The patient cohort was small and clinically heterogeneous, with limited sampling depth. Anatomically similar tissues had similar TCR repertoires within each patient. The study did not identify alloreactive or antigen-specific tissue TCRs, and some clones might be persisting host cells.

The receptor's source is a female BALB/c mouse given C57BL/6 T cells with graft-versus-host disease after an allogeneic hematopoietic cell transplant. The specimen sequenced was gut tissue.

This CDR3 reads CASSLAGVYAEQFF. Incomplete CDR3 DNA: TGTGCCAGCAGTTTGGCTGGGGTCTATGCTGAGCAGTTC. The chain joins TRBV15 to TRBJ2-1, with D maybe TRBD2 (6 bases). The CDR3 is cut off 1 residue early in the read; its end comes from the germline J gene. This CDR3 contains 14 residues. Germline V gene data show CDR1 as SGHND and CDR2 as FRSKSL. Trimming removed 3 bases from V and 3 bases from J, with 9 bases in between.